These 3 T cell receptor beta chains were all obtained from the same sample, sequenced in a study of control samples from healthy donors and cancer patients (dated by TCRdb to the early 2020s). The receptor library was made with the immunoSEQ multiplex PCR assay. In TCRdb, the immuneACCESS table is reduced to in-frame sequences with V and J assigned. These tables do not hold every clone; where another copy was compared, an unresolved V gene accounts for under half, and the others remain unexplained. Counted in this sample were 150,000 to 200,000 clones; about 93% of them appeared once. The top ten constitute 0.65% to 0.85% of the sample. Material: blood. The receptor source for this set is a woman aged 25 to 39 in good health.

This chain joins TRBV30 and TRBJ1-2; 7 bases line up with TRBD1. The CDR3 totals 13 residues. CDR1 and CDR2 from the germline V gene are GTSNPN and SVGIG (reference sequence). With V trimmed by 0 bases and J by 8 bases, 6 bases remained unmatched. In DNA form, the CDR3 reads TGTGCCTGGAGTGTAAAGGGGGCGCCGGGCTACACCTTC. Residues: CAWSVKGAPGYTF.

This rearrangement joins TRBV28 to TRBJ1-5; D gene uncertain. The CDR3 is made up of 13 amino acids. Germline V gene sequence: CDR1 MDHEN, CDR2 SYDVKM. V gave up 4 bases and J gave up 4 bases, with 8 bases separating them. CDR3 in amino acids: CASSWARNQPQHF. Written as DNA, the CDR3 is TGTGCCAGCAGTTGGGCCCGAAATCAGCCCCAGCATTTT.

This chain connects TRBV11-2 to TRBJ2-1; D is perhaps TRBD2 (7 bases). The CDR3 is 16 amino acids. V was trimmed by 5 bases and J by 4 bases, leaving 18 bases between them. CDR1 is SGHAT and CDR2 is FQNNGV in the germline V gene. CDR3 coding DNA: TGTGCCAGCAGCCCTCCTTTCGCGGGGGCTTACAATGAGCAGTTCTTC. Its translation: CASSPPFAGAYNEQFF.